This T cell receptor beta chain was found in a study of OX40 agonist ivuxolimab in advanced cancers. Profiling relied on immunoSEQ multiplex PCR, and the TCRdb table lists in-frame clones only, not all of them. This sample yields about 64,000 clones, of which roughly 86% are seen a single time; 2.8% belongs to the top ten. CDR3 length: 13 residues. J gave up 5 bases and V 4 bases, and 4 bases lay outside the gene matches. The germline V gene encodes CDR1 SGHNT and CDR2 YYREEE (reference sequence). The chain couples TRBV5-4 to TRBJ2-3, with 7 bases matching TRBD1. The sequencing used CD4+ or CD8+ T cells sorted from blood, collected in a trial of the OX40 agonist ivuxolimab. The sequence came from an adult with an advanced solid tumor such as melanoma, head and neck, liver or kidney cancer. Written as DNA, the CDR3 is TGTGCCAGCAGCCTCCAGGGGGAAGATACGCAGTATTTT. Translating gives CASSLQGEDTQYF.